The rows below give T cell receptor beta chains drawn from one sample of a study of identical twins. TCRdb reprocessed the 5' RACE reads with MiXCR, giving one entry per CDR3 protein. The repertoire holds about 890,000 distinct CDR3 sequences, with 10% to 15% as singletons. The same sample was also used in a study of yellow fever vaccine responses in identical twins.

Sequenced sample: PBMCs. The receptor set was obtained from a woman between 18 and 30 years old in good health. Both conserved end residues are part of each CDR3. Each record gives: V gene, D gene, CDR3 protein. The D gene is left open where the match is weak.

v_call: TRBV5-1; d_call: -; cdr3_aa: CASSLEGGGADNEQFF
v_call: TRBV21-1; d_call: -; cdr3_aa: CASSRKGATNEKLFF
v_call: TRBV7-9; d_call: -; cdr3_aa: CASSPRSGSTDTQYF
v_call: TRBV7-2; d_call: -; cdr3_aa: CASSLTGPWNQPQHF
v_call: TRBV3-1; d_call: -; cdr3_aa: CASSQVHDGYTF
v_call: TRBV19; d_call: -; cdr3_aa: CASSYEANEKLFF
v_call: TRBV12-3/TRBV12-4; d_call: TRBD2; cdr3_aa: CASSPGTSGSPWREQYF
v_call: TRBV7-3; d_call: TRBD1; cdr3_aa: CASSNGQGFSYEQYF
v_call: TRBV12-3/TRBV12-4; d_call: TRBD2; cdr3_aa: CANKRGDGTGELFF
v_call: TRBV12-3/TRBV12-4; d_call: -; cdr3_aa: CASSSLVTEAFF
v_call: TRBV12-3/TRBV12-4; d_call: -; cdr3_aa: CASSPLGGSNYGYTF
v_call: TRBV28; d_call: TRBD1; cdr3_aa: CASSGTGEDTDTQYF
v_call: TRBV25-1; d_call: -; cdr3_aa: CASSSPGELETQYF
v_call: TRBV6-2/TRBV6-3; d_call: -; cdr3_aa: CASILRGTIYGETQYF
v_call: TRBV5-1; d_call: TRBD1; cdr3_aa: CASSGQGSNYGYTF
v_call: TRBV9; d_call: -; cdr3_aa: CASSTPAPVETQYF
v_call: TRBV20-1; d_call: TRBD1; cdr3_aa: CSAREDRGVGTEAFF
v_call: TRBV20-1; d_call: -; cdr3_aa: CSARDRGGFDNSPLHF
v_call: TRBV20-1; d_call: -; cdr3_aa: CSARTTRRRVGVGTTDTQYF
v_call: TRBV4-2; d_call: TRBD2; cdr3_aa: CASSQDTAGVTDTQYF
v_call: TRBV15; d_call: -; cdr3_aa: CATSRARDTSDTQYF
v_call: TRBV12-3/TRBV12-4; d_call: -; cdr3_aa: CASTGRGRISGELFF
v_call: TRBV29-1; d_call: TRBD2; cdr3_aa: CSVGTRLTSEQFF
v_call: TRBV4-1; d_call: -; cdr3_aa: CASSPQGFTEAFF
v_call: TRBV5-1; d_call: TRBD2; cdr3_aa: CASSGGTSGPFYEQYF
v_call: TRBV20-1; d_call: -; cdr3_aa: CSAEGVYGGYTF
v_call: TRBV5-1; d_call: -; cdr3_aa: CASSLVDQAYNEQFF
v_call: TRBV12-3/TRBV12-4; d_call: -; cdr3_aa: CASSAGVGTQYF
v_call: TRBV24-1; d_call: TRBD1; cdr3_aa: CATRGQGSTEAFF
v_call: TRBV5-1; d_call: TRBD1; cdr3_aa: CASSLTGLNTEAFF
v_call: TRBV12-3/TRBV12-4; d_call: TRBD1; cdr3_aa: CASSRDRGDRDSYNEQFF
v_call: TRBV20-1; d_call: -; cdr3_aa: CSAPTGSGTTEAFF
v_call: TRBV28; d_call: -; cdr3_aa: CASSSRQSSTDTQYF
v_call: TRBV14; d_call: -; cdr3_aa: CASSQIARATGELFF
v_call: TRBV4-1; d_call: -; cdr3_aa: CASSQEGQGSNQPQHF
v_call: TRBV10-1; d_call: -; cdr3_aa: CASSESRLTDTQYF
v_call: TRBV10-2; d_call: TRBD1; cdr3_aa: CASVQSGGIEQYF
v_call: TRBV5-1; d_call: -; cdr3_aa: CASSMSGHSYNEQFF
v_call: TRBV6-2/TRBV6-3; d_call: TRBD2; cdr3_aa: CASSWSSGRTNNEQFF
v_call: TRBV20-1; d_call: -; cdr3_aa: CSASRDSSQGEQFF
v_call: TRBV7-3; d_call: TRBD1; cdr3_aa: CASRRQGKDTQYF
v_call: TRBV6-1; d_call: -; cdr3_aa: CASSPRDILGYTF
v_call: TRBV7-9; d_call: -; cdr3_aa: CASSPSRFNTEAFF
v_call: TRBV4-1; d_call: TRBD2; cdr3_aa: CASSQNGDPSGRSYEQYF
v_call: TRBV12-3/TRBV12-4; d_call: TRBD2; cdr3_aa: CASSKAGLSSYEQYF
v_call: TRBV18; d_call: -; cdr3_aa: CASSPPRRELYGYTF
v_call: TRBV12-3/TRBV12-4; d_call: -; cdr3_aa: CASSFTLGSGANVLTF
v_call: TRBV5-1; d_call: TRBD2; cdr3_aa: CASSSTGLARSNEQFF
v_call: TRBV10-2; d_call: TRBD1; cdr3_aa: CATAGTGPTDTQYF
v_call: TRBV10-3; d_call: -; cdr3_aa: CAISELNEQFF
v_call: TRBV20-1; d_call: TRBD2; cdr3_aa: CSARDPLAGVSNEQFF
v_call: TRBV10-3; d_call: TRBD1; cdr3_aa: CAISESRGTANEKLFF